This T cell receptor beta chain stems from a study of CD4 T cells in relation to SARS-CoV-2 and coronaviruses. Background on the study: ViraFEST: approximately 10-day antigen culture of PBMCs, then TCR beta CDR3 sequencing. Shared crossreactive spike epitopes were mapped to their HLA restriction.

Study conclusions and caveats: This crossreactivity analysis covered spike protein alone, no other viral proteins.

CD4 enrichment then naive enrichment separated naive from memory CD4+ cells. As to this clone: Its specificity is unknown.

The CDR3 is made up of 14 amino acids. Libraries were prepared by immunoSEQ multiplex PCR; TCRdb keeps only in-frame clonotypes and omits some of them. The sample shows about 31,000 clones, under 80% of them seen only once. The chain recombines TRBV7-5 with TRBJ1-5; TRBD1, as called in the table, went unchecked against the DNA. TRBV7-5 is a documented pseudogene. This receptor was obtained from an adult with COVID-19. The specimen sequenced was memory CD4+ T cells from PBMCs, cultured in vitro. As DNA, the CDR3 is TGTGCCAGAAGCCTTCGGACACGGTATCAGCCCCAGCATTTT. Encoded protein: CARSLRTRYQPQHF.